These T cell receptor beta chains were read from a single sample in a study of Graves' ophthalmopathy and Graves' hyperthyroidism. TCRdb redid the calling of the multiplex PCR reads with MiXCR, one entry per CDR3 protein. The sample includes 200,000 to 250,000 distinct CDR3 sequences, under 25% seen only once; the top ten take around 40%. The sequenced sample consisted of peripheral blood. These receptor sequences come from a woman between 50 and 59 years old with Graves' ophthalmopathy. CDR3s include the opening cysteine and the closing phenylalanine or tryptophan. The D gene is left open where the match is weak. Rows may omit the clone size; those that give it use once, few, many or a size class.

V	D	J	size	CDR3	DNA
TRBV7-2	NA	TRBJ1-2	many	CASSLYGAEGYTF	TGTGCCAGCAGCTTATACGGGGCTGAAGGCTACACCTTC
TRBV20-1	TRBD2	TRBJ2-7	many	CSARALAGMDYEQYF	TGCAGTGCTAGAGCGCTAGCGGGAATGGACTACGAGCAGTACTTC
TRBV6-5	NA	TRBJ2-5	many	CASSRGRRETQYF	TGTGCCAGCAGTAGGGGGAGAAGGGAGACCCAGTACTTC
TRBV28	NA	TRBJ2-5	many	CASSSPPNRDGTQYF	TGTGCCAGCAGTTCACCCCCAAACAGGGATGGGACCCAGTACTTC
TRBV2	NA	TRBJ1-5	many	CASSSDQPQHF	TGTGCCAGCAGCAGTGATCAGCCCCAGCATTTT
TRBV6-1	NA	TRBJ1-1	NA	CASSDLTRYTEAFF	TGTGCCAGCAGTGACTTAACCCGCTACACTGAAGCTTTCTTT
TRBV7-2	NA	TRBJ2-2	many	CASSLRLEGAGELFF	TGTGCCAGCAGCCTACGACTAGAGGGGGCCGGGGAGCTGTTTTTT
TRBV5-1	NA	TRBJ1-2	many	CASNEGSGDGYTF	TGCGCCAGCAACGAGGGGTCCGGAGATGGCTACACCTTC
TRBV7-2	NA	TRBJ2-2	many	CASSLSRASSNTGELFF	TGTGCCAGCAGCTTGAGCAGGGCTAGCTCGAACACCGGGGAGCTGTTTTTT
TRBV28	TRBD2	TRBJ2-5	many	CASSLLWTSGGQETQYF	TGTGCCAGCAGTCTACTTTGGACTAGCGGGGGACAAGAGACCCAGTACTTC
TRBV7-9	NA	TRBJ2-5	few	CASSRQARETQYF	TGTGCCAGCAGCCGACAGGCAAGAGAGACCCAGTACTTC
TRBV29-1	NA	TRBJ1-2	many	CSGTDNYGYTF	TGCAGCGGGACGGATAACTATGGCTACACCTTC
TRBV20-1	TRBD2	TRBJ2-7	many	CSARSNLGGGPFHEQYF	TGCAGTGCTAGATCAAACTTGGGGGGAGGGCCATTCCACGAGCAGTACTTC
TRBV13	TRBD1	TRBJ2-7	many	CASSPDRAEQYF	TGTGCCAGCAGCCCGGACAGGGCCGAGCAGTACTTC
TRBV12-3/TRBV12-4	NA	TRBJ2-5	many	CASSFTRTNQETQYF	TGTGCCAGCAGTTTCACCAGGACTAACCAAGAGACCCAGTACTTC
TRBV2	NA	TRBJ2-2	many	CASNPRGSTGELFF	TGTGCCAGCAACCCCCGAGGGTCCACCGGGGAGCTGTTTTTT
TRBV20-1	TRBD1	TRBJ1-5	many	CSATTGGSNQPQHF	TGCAGTGCGACAACAGGGGGGAGCAATCAGCCCCAGCATTTT
TRBV12-3/TRBV12-4	NA	TRBJ1-6	many	CASTLSYGTPHNSPLHF	TGTGCCAGCACCCTGTCCTATGGGACACCCCATAATTCACCCCTCCACTTT
TRBV20-1	TRBD2	TRBJ2-1	many	CSAREVPGGGEQFF	TGCAGTGCTAGAGAGGTACCGGGGGGAGGGGAGCAGTTCTTC
TRBV25-1	NA	TRBJ2-7	many	CASSESGGTYEQYF	TGTGCCAGCAGTGAATCTGGGGGAACCTACGAGCAGTACTTC
TRBV20-1	TRBD2	TRBJ2-5	many	CSAVLSGSAAETQYF	TGCAGTGCAGTCCTAAGCGGGAGTGCTGCCGAGACCCAGTACTTC
TRBV20-1	TRBD2	TRBJ2-5	many	CSAPTSGRETQYF	TGCAGTGCTCCGACTAGCGGGAGGGAGACCCAGTACTTC
TRBV29-1	NA	TRBJ2-7	NA	CSVTNGLGPPYEQYF	TGCAGCGTTACGAACGGGTTAGGCCCACCCTACGAGCAGTACTTC
TRBV20-1	NA	TRBJ1-2	many	CSARRGSDYGYTF	TGCAGTGCACGCAGGGGTAGCGACTATGGCTACACCTTC
TRBV20-1	NA	TRBJ2-5	NA	CSARAQEGRETQYF	TGCAGTGCTAGAGCTCAAGAGGGCCGGGAGACCCAGTACTTC
TRBV7-3	NA	TRBJ1-1	many	CASSPGRDEAFF	TGTGCCAGCAGCCCAGGAAGGGATGAAGCTTTCTTT
TRBV5-1	TRBD1	TRBJ2-7	many	CASSLTSDRGGEQYF	TGCGCCAGCAGCCTCACTTCGGACAGGGGAGGCGAGCAGTACTTC
TRBV30	NA	TRBJ1-1	many	CAYSLTASRTLNTEAFF	TGTGCCTATTCACTGACAGCTAGCAGAACTTTGAACACTGAAGCTTTCTTT
TRBV7-8	TRBD1	TRBJ1-1	NA	CASSLVDRVATEAFF	TGTGCCAGCAGCTTAGTTGACAGGGTGGCCACTGAAGCTTTCTTT
TRBV19	TRBD1	TRBJ1-5	many	CASSPDRENQPQHF	TGTGCCAGTAGTCCAGACAGGGAAAATCAGCCCCAGCATTTT
TRBV27	NA	TRBJ2-7	many	CASSLYGLGLALGEQYF	TGTGCCAGCAGTTTATACGGTCTCGGGCTAGCGTTAGGGGAGCAGTACTTC
TRBV5-1	TRBD1	TRBJ1-4	NA	CASSLWGQGAGEKLFF	TGCGCCAGCAGCTTGTGGGGACAGGGGGCTGGTGAAAAACTGTTTTTT
TRBV6-1	NA	TRBJ2-7	NA	CASSEPGPEQYF	TGTGCCAGCTCCGAACCTGGTCCCGAGCAGTACTTC
TRBV27	TRBD1	TRBJ1-5	NA	CASRRTGTGLYQPQHF	TGTGCCAGCAGAAGAACCGGGACAGGGTTATATCAGCCCCAGCATTTT
TRBV18	NA	TRBJ1-2	many	CASSPLRTHNYGYTF	TGTGCCAGCTCACCACTCAGGACACATAACTATGGCTACACCTTC
TRBV6-1	TRBD1	TRBJ1-3	many	CASKTGNPGNTIYF	TGTGCCAGTAAGACAGGGAATCCTGGAAACACCATATATTTT
TRBV7-3	NA	TRBJ2-2	few	CASSLDSRAGELFF	TGTGCCAGCAGCTTAGATTCCAGGGCCGGGGAGCTGTTTTTT
TRBV6-1	NA	TRBJ2-7	many	CASSESIYEQYF	TGTGCCAGCAGTGAAAGTATCTACGAGCAGTACTTC
TRBV6-2/TRBV6-3	NA	TRBJ1-5	NA	CASSYQGSGKPQHF	TGTGCCAGCAGTTACCAGGGGTCGGGTAAGCCCCAGCATTTT
TRBV19	TRBD1	TRBJ1-5	many	CASSNAGTGLPQHF	TGTGCCAGTAGTAACGCCGGGACAGGGTTGCCCCAGCATTTT
TRBV27	TRBD2	TRBJ2-7	many	CASSLLIWREGLYEQYF	TGTGCCAGCAGTTTGCTGATATGGCGGGAGGGCCTCTACGAGCAGTACTTC
TRBV30	NA	TRBJ1-1	many	CAWSRGLVNTEAFF	TGTGCCTGGAGTCGGGGCCTGGTTAACACTGAAGCTTTCTTT
TRBV6-5	NA	TRBJ1-2	NA	CASSYSRANQGGYTF	TGTGCCAGCAGTTACTCGAGGGCCAATCAGGGTGGCTACACCTTC
TRBV10-1	NA	TRBJ2-5	NA	CATHSPGTKETQYF	TGCGCCACCCATTCGCCGGGAACAAAAGAGACCCAGTACTTC
TRBV12-3/TRBV12-4	NA	TRBJ2-7	NA	CASSYTPGAVEQYF	TGTGCCAGCAGTTACACGCCCGGCGCGGTGGAGCAGTACTTC
TRBV6-1	NA	TRBJ1-1	many	CASSVVRNTEAFF	TGTGCCAGCAGTGTAGTGAGGAACACTGAAGCTTTCTTT
TRBV29-1	NA	TRBJ1-1	NA	CSVRSETNTEAFF	TGCAGCGTTCGTTCTGAGACGAACACTGAAGCTTTCTTT
TRBV12-3/TRBV12-4	NA	TRBJ1-1	many	CASRAGTLNTEAFF	TGTGCCAGCAGGGCCGGGACCCTGAACACTGAAGCTTTCTTT
TRBV2	TRBD1	TRBJ2-4	few	CASRAGGAAKNIQYF	TGTGCCAGCAGAGCAGGGGGTGCAGCCAAAAACATTCAGTACTTC
TRBV19	NA	TRBJ1-1	many	CASSPPGLGTEAFF	TGTGCCAGTAGTCCCCCAGGGTTAGGCACTGAAGCTTTCTTT
TRBV5-1	NA	TRBJ2-7	NA	CASSLGYNSDEQYF	TGCGCCAGCAGCTTGGGCTACAACTCCGACGAGCAGTACTTC
TRBV12-3/TRBV12-4	NA	TRBJ2-5	many	CASSLGVNVETQYF	TGTGCCAGCAGTTTAGGCGTGAATGTGGAGACCCAGTACTTC
TRBV12-3/TRBV12-4	TRBD1	TRBJ1-5	many	CASSLLFSGQGNQPQHF	TGTGCCAGCAGTTTACTTTTTTCCGGACAGGGTAATCAGCCCCAGCATTTT
TRBV30	TRBD1	TRBJ1-1	NA	CAWNTLRGGSAFAEAFF	TGTGCCTGGAATACCCTCAGGGGGGGGTCGGCGTTCGCTGAAGCTTTCTTT